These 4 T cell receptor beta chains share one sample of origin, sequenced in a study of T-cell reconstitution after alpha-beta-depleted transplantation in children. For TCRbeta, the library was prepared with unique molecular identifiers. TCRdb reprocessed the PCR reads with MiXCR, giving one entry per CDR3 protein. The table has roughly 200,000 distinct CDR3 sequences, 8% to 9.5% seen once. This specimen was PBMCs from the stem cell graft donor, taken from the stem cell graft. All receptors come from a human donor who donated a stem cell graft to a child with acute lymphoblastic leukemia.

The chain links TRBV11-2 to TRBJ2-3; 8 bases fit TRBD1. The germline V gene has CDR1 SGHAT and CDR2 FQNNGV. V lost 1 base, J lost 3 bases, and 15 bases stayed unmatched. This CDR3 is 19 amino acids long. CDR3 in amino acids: CASSLVLGQGPTSTDTQYF. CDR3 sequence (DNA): TGTGCCAGCAGCTTAGTTTTAGGACAGGGCCCTACTAGTACAGATACGCAGTATTTT.

The CDR3 DNA reads TGTGCCAGCAGTTCCAACGCCCGACAGGGTGGGACCCAGTACTTC. It yields the protein CASSSNARQGGTQYF. The chain carries TRBV12-3 or TRBV12-4 and TRBJ2-5; 7 positions agree with TRBD1. There are 15 residues in the CDR3. Unmatched junction bases numbered 12, after V lost 4 bases and J lost 7 bases.

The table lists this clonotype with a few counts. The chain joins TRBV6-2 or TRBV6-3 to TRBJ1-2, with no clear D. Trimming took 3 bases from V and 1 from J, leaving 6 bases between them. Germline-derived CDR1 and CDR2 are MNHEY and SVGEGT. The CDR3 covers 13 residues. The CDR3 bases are TGTGCCAGCAGTTATAGTAATAACTATGGCTACACCTTC. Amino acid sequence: CASSYSNNYGYTF.

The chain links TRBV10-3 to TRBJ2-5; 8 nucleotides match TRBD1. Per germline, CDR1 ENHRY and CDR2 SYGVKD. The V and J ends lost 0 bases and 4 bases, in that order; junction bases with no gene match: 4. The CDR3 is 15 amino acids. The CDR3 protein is CAISESKTGGETQYF. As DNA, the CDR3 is TGTGCCATCAGTGAGTCTAAAACAGGGGGAGAGACCCAGTACTTC.